These T cell receptor beta chains were read from a single sample in a study of CD8+CD57+ T cells in acquired aplastic anemia. From the reads, TCRdb called clonotypes with MiXCR, one entry per CDR3 protein. This sample has about 220,000 distinct CDR3 sequences, with approximately 35% found just once. The sequenced sample consisted of sorted CD4+, CD8+, or CD8+CD57+ T cells (not recorded which) from PBMCs. These receptors were obtained from a human donor in good health, serving as a control. Both conserved end residues are part of each CDR3. The D gene is left open where the match is weak. A row's size may be missing; if present it is once, few, many or a size class.

>14|TRBJ2-5|NA|TRBV12-3/TRBV12-4|few
TGTGCCAGCAGCCCAGTAGGGTCTCAAGAGACCCAGTACTTC
CASSPVGSQETQYF
>14|TRBJ1-4|TRBD1|TRBV25-1|once
TGTGCCAGCGTTGATACAGGGGGCGATGAAAAACTGTTTTTT
CASVDTGGDEKLFF
>14|TRBJ2-5|NA|TRBV6-5|few
TGTGCCAGCAGTTACTCGAGTGGTCGGGAGACCCAGTACTTC
CASSYSSGRETQYF
>17|TRBJ1-2|TRBD1|TRBV25-1|NA
TGTGCCAGCAGTGCTAGAACCCCGGGACAGGGTGGGAATGGCTACACCTTC
CASSARTPGQGGNGYTF
>14|TRBJ2-5|NA|TRBV7-9|NA
TGTGCCAGCAGCTTTAAACAGGGGGGGGAGACCCAGTACTTC
CASSFKQGGETQYF
>11|TRBJ1-2|NA|TRBV29-1|many
TGCAGCGCTTGGGACCTCTATGGCTACACCTTC
CSAWDLYGYTF
>14|TRBJ2-3|NA|TRBV19|many
TGTGCCAGTAGTATGGCCCATAGCACAGATACGCAGTATTTT
CASSMAHSTDTQYF
>15|TRBJ2-7|NA|TRBV29-1|NA
TGCAGCGTTGAAAGGACGGCAGGGTTCGTCAACGAGCAGTACTTC
CSVERTAGFVNEQYF
>14|TRBJ1-1|NA|TRBV27|few
TGTGCCAGCAGGACGGGACGGTTGAACACTGAAGCTTTCTTT
CASRTGRLNTEAFF
>16|TRBJ2-1|TRBD2|TRBV6-1|NA
TGTGCCAGCACTACCTTGGGGGGAAGCGGGAGCAATGAGCAGTTCTTC
CASTTLGGSGSNEQFF
>14|TRBJ2-3|TRBD2|TRBV13|many
TGTGCCAGCACCGTTAGCGGGGGAACAGATACGCAGTATTTT
CASTVSGGTDTQYF
>15|TRBJ1-1|TRBD1|TRBV2|NA
TGTGCCAGCAGTGAATTCCAACAGGGGGCCGCTGAAGCTTTCTTT
CASSEFQQGAAEAFF
>13|TRBJ1-1|NA|TRBV19|NA
TGTGCCAGTAGGAACCAAGGGAACACTGAAGCTTTCTTT
CASRNQGNTEAFF
>11|TRBJ1-2|NA|TRBV2|NA
TGCGCCAGCAGTCCGGACAAGGGCTACACCTTC
CASSPDKGYTF
>15|TRBJ2-7|NA|TRBV10-3|NA
TGTGCCATCAGTGATGTGGCGGCCAAGGGTTACGAGCAGTACTTC
CAISDVAAKGYEQYF
>15|TRBJ2-7|NA|TRBV3-1|NA
TGTGCCAGCAGCCAAGGGGGAGCGAGGACCTACGAGCAGTGCTTC
CASSQGGARTYEQCF
>12|TRBJ2-7|NA|TRBV7-7|NA
TGTGCTAGCAGTCCCGGGGGGCACGAGCAGTACTTC
CASSPGGHEQYF
>12|TRBJ2-7|NA|TRBV28|many
TGTGCCAGCACAGGTGCTTGGCACGAGCAGTACTTC
CASTGAWHEQYF
>14|TRBJ1-2|NA|TRBV12-3/TRBV12-4|many
TGTGCCAGCAGTTTAAGAAGGGCGGGGTATGGCTACACCTTC
CASSLRRAGYGYTF
>16|TRBJ2-1|TRBD2|TRBV12-3/TRBV12-4|NA
TGTGCCAGCAGGAGACTAGCGGGAAGCTCCTACAATGAGCAGTTCTTC
CASRRLAGSSYNEQFF
>17|TRBJ1-1|NA|TRBV7-9|NA
TGTGCCAGCAGCTTTTACCAACTCCGGGAGCAGAACACTGAAGCTTTCTTT
CASSFYQLREQNTEAFF
>16|TRBJ2-1|TRBD1|TRBV14|NA
TGTGCCAGCAGCCAAGCTGTGTGGACAGGGTACGTAGAGCAGTTCTTC
CASSQAVWTGYVEQFF
>14|TRBJ1-5|NA|TRBV19|NA
TGTGCCAGTAGTAGTAGGTATAGCAATCAGCCCCAGCATTTT
CASSSRYSNQPQHF
>15|TRBJ1-1|TRBD1|TRBV3-1|NA
TGTGCCAGCAGCCAATCGGGACAGGGGTACACTGAAGCTTTCTTT
CASSQSGQGYTEAFF
>11|TRBJ2-7|TRBD1|TRBV20-1|many
TGCAGTGCCACAGGGGCTGGCGAGCAGTACTTC
CSATGAGEQYF
>11|TRBJ2-3|NA|TRBV10-3|NA
TGTGCCATCAGTGAATACGATACGCAGTATTTT
CAISEYDTQYF
>13|TRBJ2-5|NA|TRBV7-9|many
TGTGCCAGCAGTTATGGTAGGGAAGAGACCCAGTACTTC
CASSYGREETQYF
>15|TRBJ2-5|NA|TRBV2|NA
TGTGCCAGCTCACCTGGGCGGGGGCCTCAAGAGACCCAGTACTTC
CASSPGRGPQETQYF
>13|TRBJ1-2|NA|TRBV29-1|many
TGCAGCGTTGAAACGCAGGGCCAGTTGGTCTACACCTTC
CSVETQGQLVYTF
>16|TRBJ1-4|TRBD1|TRBV5-1|few
TGCGCCAGCAGCGACACCAAGACAGGGGTTAATGAAAAACTGTTTTTT
CASSDTKTGVNEKLFF
>15|TRBJ1-1|NA|TRBV12-3/TRBV12-4|few
TGTGCCAGCAGTTTAGCGGGGCATGAACACACTGAAGCTTTCTTT
CASSLAGHEHTEAFF
>16|TRBJ1-6|NA|TRBV5-6|NA
TGTGCCAGCAGCACACGCAGGGAGGGGGTTAATTCACCCCTCCACTTT
CASSTRREGVNSPLHF
>15|TRBJ1-5|NA|TRBV28|NA
TGTGCCAGCAGCACCTTATGGGGACCGGCTCAGCCCCAGCATTTT
CASSTLWGPAQPQHF
>15|TRBJ1-2|TRBD1|TRBV7-2|NA
TGTGCCAGCAGCTTAGCCCCTACGACAGGGGATGGCTACACCTTC
CASSLAPTTGDGYTF
>15|TRBJ1-2|NA|TRBV15|NA
TGTGCCACCAGCAGAGATATGGGGCCAAACTATGGCTACACCTTC
CATSRDMGPNYGYTF
>15|TRBJ1-5|NA|TRBV5-1|NA
TGCGCCAGCAGCTGGGACATTTTAAGCAATCAGCCCCAGCATTTT
CASSWDILSNQPQHF
>15|TRBJ1-3|NA|TRBV10-3|NA
TGTGCCATCGGACCTCGCGGGGTCTCTGGAAACACCATATATTTT
CAIGPRGVSGNTIYF
>16|TRBJ2-7|NA|TRBV3-1|few
TGTGCCAGCAGCCAAGTAGACACCAGGAGCTCCTACGAGCAGTACTTC
CASSQVDTRSSYEQYF
>15|TRBJ1-4|NA|TRBV7-9|NA
TGTGCCAGCAGCTTAGCGCGGGGTTCTAATGAAAAACTGTTTTTT
CASSLARGSNEKLFF
>12|TRBJ1-1|NA|TRBV2|many
TGTGCCAGCAGTGAATCTTGGGGTGTCGCTTTCTTT
CASSESWGVAFF
>14|TRBJ2-7|NA|TRBV2|NA
TGTGCCAGCAGTGAAGCGACAGGTTCCTACGAGCAGTACTTC
CASSEATGSYEQYF
>18|TRBJ2-6|NA|TRBV4-1|few
TGCGCCAGCAGCCAAGAGGGAATTCAGGAAGCTGGGGCCAACGTCCTGACTTTC
CASSQEGIQEAGANVLTF
>14|TRBJ1-2|NA|TRBV7-8|many
TGTGCCAGCAGCTTAGTTTTAAGCGTCTATGGCTACACCTTC
CASSLVLSVYGYTF
>18|TRBJ2-7|TRBD2|TRBV19|many
TGTGCCAGTAGCTGGGCTAGCGGGAGGGCAATAAGATCCTACGAGCAGTACTTC
CASSWASGRAIRSYEQYF
>12|TRBJ2-1|TRBD2|TRBV5-4|NA
TGTGCCAGCAGCTTCCTAGCGGGGGAGCAGTTCTTC
CASSFLAGEQFF
>13|TRBJ2-5|NA|TRBV7-2|NA
TGTGCCAGCAGCCAAGGGCAGTACCGAGCCCAGTACTTC
CASSQGQYRAQYF
>12|TRBJ1-2|NA|TRBV10-3|NA
TGTGCCGTGCTGTCCCTCCTAGGGGGCTACACCTTC
CAVLSLLGGYTF
>14|TRBJ2-5|TRBD2|TRBV25-1|NA
TGTGCCAGCAGTAGCGGGATCTCAGGGGAGACCCAGTACTTC
CASSSGISGETQYF
>18|TRBJ2-3|TRBD2|TRBV25-1|NA
TGTGCCAGTGGTAAAGAAAGACTAGCGGGAGGGCATACAGATACGCAGTATTTT
CASGKERLAGGHTDTQYF
>16|TRBJ1-1|NA|TRBV7-2|few
TGTGCCAGCAGCTTAGCTTCAGGGCAGCGAAACACTGAAGCTTTCTTT
CASSLASGQRNTEAFF
>14|TRBJ2-7|TRBD1|TRBV2|NA
TGTGCCAGCAGCTATGGGACAGGAGACTACGAGCAGTACTTC
CASSYGTGDYEQYF
>15|TRBJ2-1|TRBD1|TRBV27|NA
TGTGCCAGCAGCCTTTCCGGGACAGAGTACAATGAGCAGTTCTTC
CASSLSGTEYNEQFF
>16|TRBJ2-5|NA|TRBV24-1|many
TGTGCCACCAGTGATACTCGGGTGGGGTTCGGTGAGACCCAGTACTTC
CATSDTRVGFGETQYF
>17|TRBJ2-7|TRBD2|TRBV27|NA
TGTGCCAGCAGGGGTCGACGACTAGCGGGCAAAGGAGTGGAGCAGTACTTC
CASRGRRLAGKGVEQYF
>15|TRBJ2-1|NA|TRBV11-2|NA
TGTGCCAGCAGCTTCGACAGCCTGGTGTACAATGAGCAGTTCTTC
CASSFDSLVYNEQFF
>14|TRBJ2-7|TRBD2|TRBV2|NA
TGTGCCAGCAGCCCCGGGACTAGTTCCCACGAGCAGTACTTC
CASSPGTSSHEQYF